This is a list of T cell receptor beta chains from one sample in a study of blood T cell repertoires in COVID-19. The method was immunoSEQ multiplex PCR; TCRdb's version includes in-frame clones alone and lacks a portion of them. The sample consists of 150,000 or so clones, 80% to 90% of them appearing once. The sample comprised peripheral blood. The receptor set was obtained from a woman aged 65 to 85 with COVID-19, enrolled during active disease. CDR3s include the opening cysteine and the closing phenylalanine or tryptophan. D genes are given only for firm matches. The size entry is marked missing in some rows and otherwise reads once, few, many or a size class.

D	V	J	size	DNA	CDR3
TRBD1	TRBV2	TRBJ1-1	.	TGTGCCAGCAGTTTTAGGCAGGGGGTAGACACTGAAGCTTTCTTT	CASSFRQGVDTEAFF
.	TRBV10-3	TRBJ1-2	.	TGTGCCATCAGTGAGTTTCGGGGCTACACCTTC	CAISEFRGYTF
.	TRBV5-8	TRBJ1-5	.	TGTGCCAGCAGGACTGGTAATAGCAATCAGCCCCAGCATTTT	CASRTGNSNQPQHF
.	TRBV9	TRBJ2-2	.	TGTGCCAGCAGTGAAGTAAGCTCCGGGGAGCTGTTTTTT	CASSEVSSGELFF
.	TRBV11-3	TRBJ1-3	.	TGTGCCAGCAGCCAAACAGGGAGCGGAAACACCATATATTTT	CASSQTGSGNTIYF
.	TRBV5-6	TRBJ1-4	.	TGTGCCAGCAGCTTGGCCGGGACAACGAATGAAAAACTGTTTTTT	CASSLAGTTNEKLFF
TRBD2	TRBV7-2	TRBJ2-7	.	TGTGCCAGCAGCTTGAGCGGGGGCCTCTCCTACGAGCAGTACTTC	CASSLSGGLSYEQYF
.	TRBV5-1	TRBJ2-7	.	TGCGCCAGCAGCTTAAACAGGGTTCTTACCTACGAGCAGTACTTC	CASSLNRVLTYEQYF
.	TRBV5-6	TRBJ2-7	.	TGTGCCAGCAGCTTGGGGCAGGGCTACTACGAGCAGTACTTC	CASSLGQGYYEQYF
.	TRBV15	TRBJ2-2	.	TGTGCCACCAGCAGAAGGACAGTATTGAACACCGGGGAGCTGTTTTTT	CATSRRTVLNTGELFF
TRBD1	TRBV28	TRBJ1-2	.	TGTGCCAGCTTCCAGGGGACAGGGAGCAACTATGGCTACACCTTC	CASFQGTGSNYGYTF
TRBD1	TRBV5-1	TRBJ1-5	.	TGCGCCAGCGCACCGGGACAGGGAATCGGTCAGCCCCAGCATTTT	CASAPGQGIGQPQHF
.	TRBV12-5	TRBJ2-3	.	TGTGCTAGTGGGGGCAGCACAGATACGCAGTATTTT	CASGGSTDTQYF
.	TRBV3-1/TRBV3-2	TRBJ1-5	.	TGTGCCAGCAGCCGAAAGAGTGAGATGAAACAGGGTTCTAATCAGCCCCAGCATTTT	CASSRKSEMKQGSNQPQHF
.	TRBV5-1	TRBJ1-6	.	TGCGCCAGCAGCTTGACTGAGGGTAATTCACCCCTCCACTTT	CASSLTEGNSPLHF
.	TRBV9	TRBJ2-5	once	TGTGCCAGCAGCGTAGTGGGAAGCGGGCCACAAGAGACCCAGTACTTC	CASSVVGSGPQETQYF
.	TRBV18	TRBJ1-1	.	TGTGCCAGCTCGCTCAACGGGGAAACTGAAGCTTTCTTT	CASSLNGETEAFF
.	TRBV7-2	TRBJ2-7	.	TGTGCCAGCAGCTTAGGAGTACTGAGCGGGACAGGCGAGCAGTACTTC	CASSLGVLSGTGEQYF
.	TRBV9	TRBJ2-5	.	TGTGCCAGCAGCGTAAATAGGGGGGAGACCCAGTACTTC	CASSVNRGETQYF
.	TRBV11-2	TRBJ2-7	.	TGTGCCAGCAGCTTAGCCCCATACGAGCAGTACTTC	CASSLAPYEQYF
.	TRBV30	TRBJ1-6	.	TGTGCCTGGAGTGCCGTGGTGGGAGTAACACCCCTCCACTTT	CAWSAVVGVTPLHF
TRBD1	TRBV3-1/TRBV3-2	TRBJ1-5	.	TGTGCCAGCAGCCAAGGCATGACAGGGACTCAGCCCCAGCATTTT	CASSQGMTGTQPQHF
.	TRBV5-8	TRBJ2-5	.	TGTGCCAGCAGTAGGGGGTTAGGTGAGCAGACCCAGTACTTC	CASSRGLGEQTQYF
.	TRBV4-1	TRBJ2-1	.	TGCGCCAGCAGCCAGAGGGGAGGCTCCTACAATGAGCAGTTCTTC	CASSQRGGSYNEQFF
.	TRBV6-5	TRBJ1-5	.	TGTGCCAGCAGATGGGCAGGGGCAAAAAATCAGCCCCAGCATTTT	CASRWAGAKNQPQHF
.	TRBV18	TRBJ1-1	few	TGTGCCAGCTCACCAGGCTCGAACACTGAAGCTTTCTTT	CASSPGSNTEAFF